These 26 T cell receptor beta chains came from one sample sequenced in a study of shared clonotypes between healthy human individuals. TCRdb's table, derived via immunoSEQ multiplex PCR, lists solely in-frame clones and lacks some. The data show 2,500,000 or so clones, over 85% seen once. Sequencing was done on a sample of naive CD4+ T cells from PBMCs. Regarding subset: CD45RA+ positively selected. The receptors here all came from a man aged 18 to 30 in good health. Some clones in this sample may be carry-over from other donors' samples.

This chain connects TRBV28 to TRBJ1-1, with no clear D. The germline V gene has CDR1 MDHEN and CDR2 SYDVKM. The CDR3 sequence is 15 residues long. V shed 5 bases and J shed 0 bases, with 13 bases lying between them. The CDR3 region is CASSTRWGMNTEAFF. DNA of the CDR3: TGTGCCAGCAGTACCCGTTGGGGAATGAACACTGAAGCTTTCTTT.

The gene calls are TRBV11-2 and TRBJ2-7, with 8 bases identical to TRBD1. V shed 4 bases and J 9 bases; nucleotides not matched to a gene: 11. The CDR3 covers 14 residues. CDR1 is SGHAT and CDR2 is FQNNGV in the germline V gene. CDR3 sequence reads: CASSSLTGGRGQYF. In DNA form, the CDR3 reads TGTGCCAGCAGCTCCCTTACAGGGGGACGGGGGCAGTACTTC.

CDR3 region: CASSFQRQGGEKLFF. The CDR3 DNA follows: TGTGCCAGCAGTTTTCAGAGACAGGGAGGAGAAAAACTGTTTTTT. The J gene is TRBJ1-4, the V gene TRBV6-1, with 7 bases fitting TRBD1. The CDR3 runs to 15 residues. V trimming: 5 bases; J trimming: 8 bases; junction bases outside the gene matches: 11. CDR1 is MNHNS and CDR2 is SASEGT in the germline V gene.

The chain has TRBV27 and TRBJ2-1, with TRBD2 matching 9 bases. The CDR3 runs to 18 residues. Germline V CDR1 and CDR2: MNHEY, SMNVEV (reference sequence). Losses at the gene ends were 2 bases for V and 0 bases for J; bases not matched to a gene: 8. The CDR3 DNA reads TGTGCCAGCAGTTTACCCCCCCAGCGGGAGGACTCCTACAATGAGCAGTTCTTC. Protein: CASSLPPQREDSYNEQFF.

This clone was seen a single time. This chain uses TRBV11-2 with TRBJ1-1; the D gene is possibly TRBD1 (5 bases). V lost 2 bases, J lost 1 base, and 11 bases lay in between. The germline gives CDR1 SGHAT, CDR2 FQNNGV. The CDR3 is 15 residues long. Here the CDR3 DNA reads TGTGCCAGCAGCTTACGACAGATTAAGAACACTGAAGCTTTCTTT. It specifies CASSLRQIKNTEAFF. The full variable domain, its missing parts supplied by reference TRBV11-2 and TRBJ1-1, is EAGVAQSPRYKIIEKRQSVAFWCNPISGHATLYWYQQILGQGPKLLIQFQNNGVVDDSQLPKDRFSAERLKGVDSTLKIQPAKLEDSAVYLCASSLRQIKNTEAFFGQGTRLTVV.

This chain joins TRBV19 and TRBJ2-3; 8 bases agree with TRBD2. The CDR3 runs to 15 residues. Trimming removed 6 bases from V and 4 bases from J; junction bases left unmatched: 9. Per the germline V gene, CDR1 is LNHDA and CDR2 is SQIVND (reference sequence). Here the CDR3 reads CASRRLAGGPDTQYF. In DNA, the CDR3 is TGTGCCAGTAGGAGGTTGGCGGGAGGTCCAGATACGCAGTATTTT.

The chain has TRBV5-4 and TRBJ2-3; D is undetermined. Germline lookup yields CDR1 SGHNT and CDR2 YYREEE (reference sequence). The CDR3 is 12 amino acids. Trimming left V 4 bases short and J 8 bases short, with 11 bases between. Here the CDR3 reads CASSPEWSTQYF. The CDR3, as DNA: TGTGCCAGCAGCCCCGAATGGAGTACGCAGTATTTT.

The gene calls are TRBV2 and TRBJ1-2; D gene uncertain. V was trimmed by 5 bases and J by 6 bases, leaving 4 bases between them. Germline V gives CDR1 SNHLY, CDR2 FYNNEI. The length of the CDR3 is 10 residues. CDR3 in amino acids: CASSFDGYTF. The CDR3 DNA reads TGTGCCAGCAGTTTCGATGGCTACACCTTC.

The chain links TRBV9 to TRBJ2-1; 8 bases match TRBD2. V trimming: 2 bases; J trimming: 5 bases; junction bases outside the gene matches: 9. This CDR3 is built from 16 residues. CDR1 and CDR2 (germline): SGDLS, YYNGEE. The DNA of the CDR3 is TGTGCCAGCAGCGTTGGCGGGAGGCCCGACCACAATGAGCAGTTCTTC. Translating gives CASSVGGRPDHNEQFF.

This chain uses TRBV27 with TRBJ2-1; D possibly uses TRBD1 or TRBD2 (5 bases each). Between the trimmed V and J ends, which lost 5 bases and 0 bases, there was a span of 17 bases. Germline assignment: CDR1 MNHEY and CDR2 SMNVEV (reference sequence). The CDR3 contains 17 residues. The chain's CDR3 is CASSLSSAGSSYNEQFF. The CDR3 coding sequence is TGTGCCAGCAGTCTTTCCTCGGCAGGGAGCTCCTACAATGAGCAGTTCTTC.

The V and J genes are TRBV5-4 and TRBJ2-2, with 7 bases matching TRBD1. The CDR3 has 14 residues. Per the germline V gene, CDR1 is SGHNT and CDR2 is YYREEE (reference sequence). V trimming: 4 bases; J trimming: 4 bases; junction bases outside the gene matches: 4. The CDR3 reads CASSGTGATGELFF. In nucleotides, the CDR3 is TGTGCCAGCAGCGGAACAGGGGCCACCGGGGAGCTGTTTTTT.

CDR3 bases: TGTGCCAGCAGTCCCACCCCCGGGACCGAGTACCAAGAGACCCAGTACTTC. Translating it yields CASSPTPGTEYQETQYF. V gene TRBV27 combines with J gene TRBJ2-5; TRBD1 or TRBD2 may be the D gene (5 bases each). The V gene's germline CDR1 is MNHEY and CDR2 SMNVEV (reference sequence). The CDR3 contains 17 residues. Between the trimmed V and J ends, which lost 5 bases and 0 bases, there was a span of 19 bases.

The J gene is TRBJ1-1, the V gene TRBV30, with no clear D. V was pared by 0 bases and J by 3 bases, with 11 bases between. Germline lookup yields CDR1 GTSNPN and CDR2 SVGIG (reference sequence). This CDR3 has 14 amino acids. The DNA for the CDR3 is TGTGCCTGGAGTGTGATGGTTAGGGACACTGAAGCTTTCTTT. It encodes CAWSVMVRDTEAFF.

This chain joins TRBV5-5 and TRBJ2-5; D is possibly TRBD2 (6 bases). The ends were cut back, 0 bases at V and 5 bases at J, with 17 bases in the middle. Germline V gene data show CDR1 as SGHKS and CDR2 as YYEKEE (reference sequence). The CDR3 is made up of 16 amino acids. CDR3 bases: TGTGCCAGCAGCTTGGCGCCGCGGGGCCATAGGGAGACCCAGTACTTC. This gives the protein CASSLAPRGHRETQYF.

CDR3 sequence reads: CAISPRLQDTGELFF. CDR3 bases: TGTGCCATCAGCCCTAGGCTGCAGGACACCGGGGAGCTGTTTTTT. The genes are TRBV10-3 and TRBJ2-2; no definite D call. V was clipped by 6 bases and J by 3 bases, with 14 bases between them. Looked up from germline, CDR1 is ENHRY and CDR2 is SYGVKD. The CDR3 consists of 15 residues.

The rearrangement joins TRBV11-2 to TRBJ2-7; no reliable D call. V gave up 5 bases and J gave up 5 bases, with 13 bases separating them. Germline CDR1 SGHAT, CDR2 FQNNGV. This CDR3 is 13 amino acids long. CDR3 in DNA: TGTGCCAGCAGCCCACTAAGCGTCCACGAGCAGTACTTC. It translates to CASSPLSVHEQYF.

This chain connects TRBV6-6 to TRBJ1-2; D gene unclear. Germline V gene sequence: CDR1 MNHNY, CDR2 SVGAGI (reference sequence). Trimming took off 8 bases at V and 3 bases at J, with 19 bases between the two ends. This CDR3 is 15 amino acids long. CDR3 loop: CASALVVGEDYGYTF. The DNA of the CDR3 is TGTGCCAGCGCTTTGGTTGTGGGTGAAGACTATGGCTACACCTTC.

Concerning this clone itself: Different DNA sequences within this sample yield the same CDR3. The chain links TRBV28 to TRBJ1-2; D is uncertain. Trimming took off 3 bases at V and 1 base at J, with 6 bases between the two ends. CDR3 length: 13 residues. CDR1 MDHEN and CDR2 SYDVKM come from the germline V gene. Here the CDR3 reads CASSLASNYGYTF. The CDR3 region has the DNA TGTGCCAGCAGTTTGGCCAGTAACTATGGCTACACCTTC.

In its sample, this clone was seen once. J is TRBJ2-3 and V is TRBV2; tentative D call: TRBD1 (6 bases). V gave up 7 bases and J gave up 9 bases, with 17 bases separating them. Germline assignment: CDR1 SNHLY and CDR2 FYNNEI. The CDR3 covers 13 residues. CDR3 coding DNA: TGTGCCAGCACCCGGGGTAGGGGGATGACGCAGTATTTT. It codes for CASTRGRGMTQYF.

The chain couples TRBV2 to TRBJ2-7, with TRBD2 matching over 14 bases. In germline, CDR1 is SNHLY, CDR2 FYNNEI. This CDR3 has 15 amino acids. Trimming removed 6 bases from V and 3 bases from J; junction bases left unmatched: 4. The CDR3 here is CASRAGLAGGYEQYF. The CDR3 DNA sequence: TGTGCCAGCAGGGCTGGACTAGCGGGGGGCTACGAGCAGTACTTC.

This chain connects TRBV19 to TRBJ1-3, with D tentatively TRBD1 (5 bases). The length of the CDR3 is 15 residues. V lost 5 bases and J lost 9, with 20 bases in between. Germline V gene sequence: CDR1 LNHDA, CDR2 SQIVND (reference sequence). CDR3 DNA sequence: TGTGCCAGTAGTCCTCGACGGGACTCTGGGGCCACCATATATTTT. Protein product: CASSPRRDSGATIYF.

The CDR3 protein is CASSVTGTPSYEQYF. The DNA of the CDR3 is TGTGCCAGCAGCGTAACCGGGACACCCTCCTACGAGCAGTACTTC. The chain couples TRBV6-5 to TRBJ2-7, with D possibly matching TRBD1 (6 bases). The ends were cut back, 6 bases at V and 0 bases at J, with 15 bases in the middle. CDR1 MNHEY and CDR2 SVGAGI come from the germline V gene. The CDR3 is 15 amino acids.

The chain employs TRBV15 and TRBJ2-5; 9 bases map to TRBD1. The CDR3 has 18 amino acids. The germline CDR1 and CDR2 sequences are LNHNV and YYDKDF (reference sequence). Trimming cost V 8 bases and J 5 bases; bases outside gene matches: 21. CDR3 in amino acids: CATAGAGQGLIFRETQYF. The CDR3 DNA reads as TGTGCCACCGCGGGGGCTGGACAGGGGTTGATCTTCAGGGAGACCCAGTACTTC.

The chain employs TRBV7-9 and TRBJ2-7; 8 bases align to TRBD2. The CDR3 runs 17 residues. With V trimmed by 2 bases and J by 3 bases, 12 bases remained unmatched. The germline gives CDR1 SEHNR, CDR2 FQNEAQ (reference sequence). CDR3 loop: CASSLRQLADIDYEQYF. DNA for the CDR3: TGTGCCAGCAGCTTACGCCAACTAGCGGACATTGACTACGAGCAGTACTTC.

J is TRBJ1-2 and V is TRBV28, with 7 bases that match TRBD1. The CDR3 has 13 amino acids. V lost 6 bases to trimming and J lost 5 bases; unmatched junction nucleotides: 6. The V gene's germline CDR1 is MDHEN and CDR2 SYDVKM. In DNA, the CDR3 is TGTGCCAGCAGCCGGCCAGGGGGATATGGCTACACCTTC. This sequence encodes CASSRPGGYGYTF.

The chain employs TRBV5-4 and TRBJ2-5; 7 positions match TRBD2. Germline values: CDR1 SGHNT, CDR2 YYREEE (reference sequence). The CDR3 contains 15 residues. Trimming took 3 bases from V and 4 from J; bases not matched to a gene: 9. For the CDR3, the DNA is TGTGCCAGCAGCTCCCCCGGCGGGAGTGGAGAGACCCAGTACTTC. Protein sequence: CASSSPGGSGETQYF.